These 24 T cell receptor beta chains share one sample of origin, sequenced in a study of T cells in localized non-small cell lung cancer. Repertoires were generated with immunoSEQ multiplex PCR, while TCRdb's copy carries only in-frame clones and drops some. This table has approximately 3,200 clones, around 23% appearing once. The source material was lung tumor tissue, sampled before any cancer treatment. These receptors were taken from a woman between 35 and 70 years old with stage I lung adenocarcinoma.

The gene calls are TRBV29-1 and TRBJ1-4, with D possibly being TRBD1 (5 bases). Germline CDR1 is SQVTM and CDR2 is ANQGSEA. V gave up 4 bases and J gave up 5 bases, with 17 bases separating them. The CDR3 runs 15 residues. The CDR3 nucleotides read TGCAGCGTTGTAAGCCTTGGGGACTGGAATGAAAAACTGTTTTTT. Translated: CSVVSLGDWNEKLFF.

The chain employs TRBV19 and TRBJ1-1; D is ambiguous. The CDR3 totals 14 residues. CDR1 is LNHDA and CDR2 is SQIVND in the germline V gene (reference sequence). V was clipped by 4 bases and J by 0 bases, with 9 bases between them. CDR3 sequence: CASSKPLMNTEAFF. The CDR3, as DNA: TGTGCCAGTAGTAAGCCACTTATGAACACTGAAGCTTTCTTT. Full variable domain (outside the CDR3, taken from reference TRBV19 and TRBJ1-1): DGGITQSPKYLFRKEGQNVTLSCEQNLNHDAMYWYRQDPGQGLRLIYYSQIVNDFQKGDIAEGYSVSREKKESFPLTVTSAQKNPTAFYLCASSKPLMNTEAFFGQGTRLTVV.

The sample holds a few counts of this clone. The chain carries TRBV29-1 and TRBJ1-2; D might be TRBD1 (5 bases). The CDR3 contains 14 residues. Germline-derived CDR1 and CDR2 are SQVTM and ANQGSEA. The germline V and J ends were trimmed by 5 bases and 1 base, with 14 bases remaining between them. CDR3 region: CSVRGGNFNYGYTF. The DNA for the CDR3 is TGCAGCGTTCGGGGGGGGAATTTTAACTATGGCTACACCTTC.

The chain employs TRBV19 and TRBJ1-5; D call uncertain. Trimming pared 2 bases from V and 3 bases from J, leaving 11 bases between. CDR3 size: 15 residues. Germline assignment: CDR1 LNHDA and CDR2 SQIVND (reference sequence). The CDR3 coding sequence is TGTGCCAGTAGTATACCCGATTTACTCAATCAGCCCCAGCATTTT. Protein sequence: CASSIPDLLNQPQHF.

The chain combines TRBV19 with TRBJ1-5; 8 nucleotides align to TRBD1. With V trimmed by 8 bases and J by 4 bases, 7 bases remained unmatched. The CDR3 is 14 residues long. Germline CDR1 and CDR2: LNHDA and SQIVND (reference sequence). The CDR3 sequence is CASGTGGENQPQHF. As DNA, the CDR3 is TGTGCCAGTGGCACAGGGGGTGAAAATCAGCCCCAGCATTTT.

The J gene is TRBJ1-1, the V gene TRBV10-2; D is unclear. V was trimmed by 3 bases and J by 1 base, leaving 9 bases between them. In germline, CDR1 is WSHSY, CDR2 SAAADI. This CDR3 spans 14 amino acids. The CDR3 nucleotides are TGCGCCAGCAGTGATGCAGGACCGAACACTGAAGCTTTCTTT. Its protein product is CASSDAGPNTEAFF.

This clone rates as medium-sized. The V call is TRBV14, the J call TRBJ1-1, with D tentatively TRBD1 (6 bases). There are 13 residues in the CDR3. Germline CDR1 is SGHDN and CDR2 is FVKESK. V lost 1 base and J lost 7, with 10 bases in between. CDR3 in amino acids: CASSQAGRGEAFF. CDR3 DNA sequence: TGTGCCAGCAGCCAAGCAGGCAGGGGTGAAGCTTTCTTT. The complete variable domain, with remaining parts taken from reference TRBV14 and TRBJ1-1, reads EAGVTQFPSHSVIEKGQTVTLRCDPISGHDNLYWYRRVMGKEIKFLLHFVKESKQDESGMPNNRFLAERTGGTYSTLKVQPAELEDSGVYFCASSQAGRGEAFFGQGTRLTVV.

This clone occurred a few times. The chain couples TRBV9 to TRBJ1-3, with D perhaps TRBD1 (6 bases). This CDR3 region has 15 residues. CDR1 and CDR2 (germline): SGDLS, YYNGEE. V was trimmed by 4 bases and J by 4 bases, leaving 15 bases between them. Here the CDR3 reads CASSPRGAVGNTIYF. CDR3 nucleotide sequence: TGTGCCAGCAGCCCGCGGGGGGCGGTAGGAAACACCATATATTTT.

This clone was seen a handful of times. This rearrangement joins TRBV11-3 to TRBJ1-4; the D is unclear. The CDR3 has 14 residues. Trimming cost V 4 bases and J 8 bases, with 14 bases left between them. Germline CDR1 and CDR2: SGHNT and YENEEA. This CDR3 is CASSWYIDREKLFF. CDR3 nucleotides: TGTGCCAGCAGCTGGTATATCGACCGGGAAAAACTGTTTTTT.

This clone came up a few times. The chain combines TRBV11-3 with TRBJ1-1; maybe TRBD1 (5 bases). V dropped 6 bases and J dropped 1 base, with 15 bases sitting between them. CDR3 length: 15 residues. The germline CDR1 and CDR2 sequences are SGHNT and YENEEA. The chain's CDR3 is CASSSLWGRNTEAFF. CDR3 in DNA: TGTGCCAGCAGTTCTCTTTGGGGGAGGAACACTGAAGCTTTCTTT.

This rearrangement joins TRBV6-8 to TRBJ1-3, with TRBD1 identical over 7 bases. Germline V lookup: CDR1 MNHGY, CDR2 SAAAGT. V was clipped by 6 bases and J by 4 bases; unmatched bases: 3. The CDR3 spans 13 residues. The CDR3, as DNA: TGTGCCAGCAGGCCGGGACAGGGAAACACCATATATTTT. As protein: CASRPGQGNTIYF.

This clone has more than one count but fewer than ten. The chain is built from TRBV18 and TRBJ1-4, with D perhaps TRBD1 (6 bases). Germline CDR1 reads KGHSH; CDR2 reads LQKENI. Trimming left V 6 bases short and J 6 bases short, with 11 bases between. This CDR3 region has 13 residues. The CDR3 coding sequence is TGTGCCAGCTCGGGGGCCGGGCATGAAAAACTGTTTTTT. Encoded protein: CASSGAGHEKLFF.

This clone was counted many times. The rearrangement uses TRBV6-8 and TRBJ2-5, with TRBD2 matching 8 bases. The CDR3 sequence is 15 residues long. V was clipped by 4 bases and J by 1 base; unmatched bases: 5. Per germline, CDR1 MNHGY and CDR2 SAAAGT. CDR3 nucleotides: TGTGCCAGCAGTTCACAGCGGGGGCTCCAAGAGACCCAGTACTTC. Translating gives CASSSQRGLQETQYF.

The genes are TRBV30 and TRBJ1-4; 8 nucleotides align to TRBD1. The germline V gene has CDR1 GTSNPN and CDR2 SVGIG (reference sequence). V dropped 0 bases and J dropped 9; count of bases not matched to a gene: 9. This CDR3 comprises 15 residues. The CDR3 DNA reads TGTGCCTGGAGTGTCCCCCACGACAGGGGACAAAAACTGTTTTTT. Its translation is CAWSVPHDRGQKLFF.

Relative to its sample, this clone is medium-sized. The rearrangement links TRBV25-1 to TRBJ1-3; D gene uncertain. V gave up 1 base and J gave up 0 bases, with 16 bases separating them. Germline V gives CDR1 MGHDK, CDR2 SYGVNS. The CDR3 spans 18 residues. The CDR3 coding sequence is TGTGCCAGCAGTGAATCTAAGGAAATGTCGGCCTCTGGAAACACCATATATTTT. Translation: CASSESKEMSASGNTIYF.

This clone is judged large (0.1 to 1%). The V gene is TRBV11-3, the J gene TRBJ2-1; D is perhaps TRBD1 or TRBD2 (5 bases each). V was shortened by 7 bases and J by 2 bases, with 12 bases between the two germline ends. Germline V gene sequence: CDR1 SGHNT, CDR2 YENEEA. The CDR3 has 14 residues. The CDR3 spells CASTPSGPYNEQFF. CDR3 DNA sequence: TGTGCCAGCACTCCCTCGGGACCCTACAATGAGCAGTTCTTC.

This clone has just a few counts. This chain joins TRBV2 and TRBJ1-2; D is unresolved. Germline assignment: CDR1 SNHLY and CDR2 FYNNEI. Deletions cut 8 bases from V and 3 bases from J, with 10 bases between. This CDR3 is 12 amino acids long. CDR3 in DNA: TGTGCCAGCCTAATAAGGGACTATGGCTACACCTTC. It is translated as CASLIRDYGYTF.

Relative to its sample, this clone is medium-sized. The J gene is TRBJ2-2, the V gene TRBV18; D possibly uses TRBD1 or TRBD2 (6 bases each). Germline assignment: CDR1 KGHSH and CDR2 LQKENI. Trimming took 4 bases from V and 6 from J, leaving 12 bases between them. This CDR3 comprises 14 residues. DNA for the CDR3: TGTGCCAGCTCACTTCGGGGGCCGCCCGGGGAGCTGTTTTTT. This encodes CASSLRGPPGELFF.

The chain uses TRBV11-3 and TRBJ2-5; tentatively, D is TRBD1 (6 bases). The CDR3 is 14 residues long. Per germline, CDR1 SGHNT and CDR2 YENEEA. Trimming took 7 bases from V and 5 from J, leaving 17 bases between them. The CDR3, as DNA: TGTGCCAGCAACGGAGTGGGGCAGGGGGAGACCCAGTACTTC. Translating gives CASNGVGQGETQYF.

The chain combines TRBV30 with TRBJ1-1, with D unclear. Trimming cost V 3 bases and J 6 bases, with 8 bases left between them. Germline V gene sequence: CDR1 GTSNPN, CDR2 SVGIG (reference sequence). This CDR3 comprises 11 residues. Here the CDR3 reads CAWRHSSEAFF. DNA of the CDR3: TGTGCCTGGAGGCACAGTTCTGAAGCTTTCTTT.

V usage is TRBV11-3 and J usage is TRBJ1-6; 7 bases map to TRBD1. CDR3 length: 15 residues. Per the germline V gene, CDR1 is SGHNT and CDR2 is YENEEA. The trim removed 4 bases at V and 4 bases at J, leaving 4 bases unmatched. CDR3 DNA: TGTGCCAGCAGCTCCGGGACAGCGTATAATTCACCCCTCCACTTT. This sequence encodes CASSSGTAYNSPLHF.

This clone was seen a few times. The gene calls are TRBV11-3 and TRBJ1-1; a possible D gene is TRBD1 (5 bases). The V end was cut by 3 bases, the J end by 10 bases, with 18 bases between. Germline loops: CDR1 SGHNT, CDR2 YENEEA. This CDR3 contains 14 residues. The CDR3 nucleotides are TGTGCCAGCAGCTTGTATCGGGGCGGGCGGGGAGCTTTCTTT. Translating gives CASSLYRGGRGAFF.

The chain recombines TRBV5-1 with TRBJ2-7; D may be TRBD1 or TRBD2 (7 bases each). Germline V lookup: CDR1 SGHRS, CDR2 YFSETQ. V gave up 4 bases and J gave up 2 bases, with 16 bases separating them. The length of the CDR3 is 15 residues. The CDR3 spells CASSTTRGTAYEQYF. The CDR3 bases are TGCGCCAGCAGCACCACGCGGGGGACAGCCTACGAGCAGTACTTC.

The J gene is TRBJ2-1, the V gene TRBV29-1; D is unclear. Trimming stripped 0 bases from V and 6 bases from J, with 9 bases between. The CDR3 is 13 residues long. Germline V gives CDR1 SQVTM, CDR2 ANQGSEA. CDR3 protein: CSVEESLGNEQFF. The CDR3 DNA follows: TGCAGCGTTGAAGAAAGTTTAGGCAATGAGCAGTTCTTC.